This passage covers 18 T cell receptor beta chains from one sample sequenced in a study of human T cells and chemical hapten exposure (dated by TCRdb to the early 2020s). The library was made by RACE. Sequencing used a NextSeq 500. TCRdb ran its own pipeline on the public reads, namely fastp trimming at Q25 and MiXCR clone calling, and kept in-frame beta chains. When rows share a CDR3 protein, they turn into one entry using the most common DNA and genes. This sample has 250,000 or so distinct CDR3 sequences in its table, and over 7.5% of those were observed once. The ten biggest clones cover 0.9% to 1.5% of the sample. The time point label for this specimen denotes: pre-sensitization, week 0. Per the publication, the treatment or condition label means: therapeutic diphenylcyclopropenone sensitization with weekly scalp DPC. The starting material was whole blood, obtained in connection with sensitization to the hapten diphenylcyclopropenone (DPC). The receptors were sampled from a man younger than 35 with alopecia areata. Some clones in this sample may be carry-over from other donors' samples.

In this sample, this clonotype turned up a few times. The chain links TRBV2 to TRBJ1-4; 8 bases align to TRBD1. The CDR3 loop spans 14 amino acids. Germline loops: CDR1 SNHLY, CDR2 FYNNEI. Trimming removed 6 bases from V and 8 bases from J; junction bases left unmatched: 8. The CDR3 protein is CASRQTGAGEKLFF. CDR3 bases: TGTGCCAGCAGACAGACAGGGGCGGGAGAAAAACTGTTTTTT.

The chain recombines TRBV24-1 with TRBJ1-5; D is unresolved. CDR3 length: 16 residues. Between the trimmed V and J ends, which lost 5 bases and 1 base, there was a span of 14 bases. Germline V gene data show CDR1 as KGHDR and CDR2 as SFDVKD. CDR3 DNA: TGTGCCACCAGTGGTAACCCAGGAAGCAGCAATCAGCCCCAGCATTTT. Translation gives CATSGNPGSSNQPQHF.

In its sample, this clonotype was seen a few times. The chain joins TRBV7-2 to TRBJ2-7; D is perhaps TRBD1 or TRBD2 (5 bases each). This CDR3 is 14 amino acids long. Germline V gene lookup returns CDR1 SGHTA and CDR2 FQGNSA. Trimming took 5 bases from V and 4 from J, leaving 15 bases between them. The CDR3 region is CASSPGPLRYEQYV. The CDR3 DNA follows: TGTGCCAGCAGCCCGGGACCGTTACGGTACGAGCAGTACGTC.

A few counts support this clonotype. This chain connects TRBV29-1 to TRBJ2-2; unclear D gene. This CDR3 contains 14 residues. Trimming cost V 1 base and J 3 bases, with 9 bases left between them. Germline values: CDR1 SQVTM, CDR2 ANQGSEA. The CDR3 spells CSVEVGGYTGELFF. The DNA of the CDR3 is TGCAGCGTTGAAGTTGGCGGTTACACCGGGGAGCTGTTTTTT.

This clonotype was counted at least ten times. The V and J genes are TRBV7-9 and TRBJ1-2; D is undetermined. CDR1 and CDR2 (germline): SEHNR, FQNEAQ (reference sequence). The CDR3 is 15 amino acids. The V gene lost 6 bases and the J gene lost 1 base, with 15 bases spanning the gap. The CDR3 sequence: CASSFPTAGNYGYTF. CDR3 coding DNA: TGTGCCAGCAGTTTTCCTACGGCGGGTAACTATGGCTACACCTTC.

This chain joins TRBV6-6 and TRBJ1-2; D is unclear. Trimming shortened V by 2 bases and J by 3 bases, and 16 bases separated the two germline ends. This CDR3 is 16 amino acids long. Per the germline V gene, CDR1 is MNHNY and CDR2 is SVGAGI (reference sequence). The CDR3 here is CASSYDPDARDYGYTF. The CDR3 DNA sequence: TGTGCCAGCAGTTACGATCCGGACGCGCGGGACTATGGCTACACCTTC.

CDR3 coding DNA: TGTGCCAGCAGTTACCCCGGCCAGTATACGCAGTATTTT. Protein product: CASSYPGQYTQYF. The genes are TRBV6-2 or TRBV6-3 and TRBJ2-3; unclear D gene. CDR1 is MNHEY, CDR2 SVGEGT, per germline. V was shortened by 2 bases and J by 7 bases, with 10 bases between the two germline ends. This CDR3 comprises 13 residues.

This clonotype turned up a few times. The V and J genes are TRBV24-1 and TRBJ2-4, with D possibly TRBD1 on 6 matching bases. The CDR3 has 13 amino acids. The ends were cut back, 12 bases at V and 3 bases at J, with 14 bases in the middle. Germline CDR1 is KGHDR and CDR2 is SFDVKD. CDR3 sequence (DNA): TGTGCCTCTCAGGGGACGGACAAAAACATTCAGTACTTC. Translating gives CASQGTDKNIQYF.

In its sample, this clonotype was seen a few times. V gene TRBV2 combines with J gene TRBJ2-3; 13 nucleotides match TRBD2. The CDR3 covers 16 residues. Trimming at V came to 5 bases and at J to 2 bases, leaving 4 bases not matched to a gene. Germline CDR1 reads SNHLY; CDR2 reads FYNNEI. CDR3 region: CASSKTSGGITDTQYF. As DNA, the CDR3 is TGTGCCAGCAGTAAGACTAGCGGGGGGATCACAGATACGCAGTATTTT.

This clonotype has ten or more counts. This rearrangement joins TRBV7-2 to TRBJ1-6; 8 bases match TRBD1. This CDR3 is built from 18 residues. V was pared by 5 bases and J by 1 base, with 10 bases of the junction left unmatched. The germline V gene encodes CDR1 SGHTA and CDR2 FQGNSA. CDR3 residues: CASSRRTGYSSYNSPLHF. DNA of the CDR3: TGTGCCAGCAGCCGCCGGACAGGGTACAGTTCCTATAATTCACCCCTCCACTTT.

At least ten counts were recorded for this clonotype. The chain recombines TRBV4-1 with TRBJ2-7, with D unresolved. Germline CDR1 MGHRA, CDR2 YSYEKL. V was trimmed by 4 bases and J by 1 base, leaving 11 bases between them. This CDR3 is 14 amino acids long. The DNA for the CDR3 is TGCGCCAGCAGCCCGCGTCACGGATCCTACGAGCAGTACGTC. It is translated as CASSPRHGSYEQYV.

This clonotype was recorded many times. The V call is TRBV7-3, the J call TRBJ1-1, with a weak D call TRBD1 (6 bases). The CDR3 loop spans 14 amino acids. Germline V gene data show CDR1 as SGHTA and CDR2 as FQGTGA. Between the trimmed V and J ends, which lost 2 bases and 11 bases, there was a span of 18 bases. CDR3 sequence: CASSLSRRQDGAFF. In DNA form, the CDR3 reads TGTGCCAGCAGCTTATCCAGAAGACAGGACGGGGCTTTCTTT.

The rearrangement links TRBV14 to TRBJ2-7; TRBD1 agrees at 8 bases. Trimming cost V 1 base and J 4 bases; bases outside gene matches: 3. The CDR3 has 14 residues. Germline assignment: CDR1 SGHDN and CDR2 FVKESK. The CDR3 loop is CASSQGQGRYEQYF. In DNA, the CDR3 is TGTGCCAGCAGCCAAGGACAGGGGAGGTACGAGCAGTACTTC.

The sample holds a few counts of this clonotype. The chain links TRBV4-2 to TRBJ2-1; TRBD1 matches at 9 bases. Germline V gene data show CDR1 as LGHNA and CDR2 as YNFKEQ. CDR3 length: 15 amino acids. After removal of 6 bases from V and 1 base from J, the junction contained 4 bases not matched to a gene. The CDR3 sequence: CASRTTGGSYNEQFF. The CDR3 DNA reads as TGTGCCAGCAGAACGACAGGGGGATCCTACAATGAGCAGTTCTTC.

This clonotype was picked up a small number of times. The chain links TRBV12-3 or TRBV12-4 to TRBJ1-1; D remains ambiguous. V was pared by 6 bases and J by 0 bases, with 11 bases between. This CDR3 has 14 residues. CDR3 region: CASRLPTMNTEAFF. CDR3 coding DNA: TGTGCCAGCAGGCTCCCTACCATGAACACTGAAGCTTTCTTT.

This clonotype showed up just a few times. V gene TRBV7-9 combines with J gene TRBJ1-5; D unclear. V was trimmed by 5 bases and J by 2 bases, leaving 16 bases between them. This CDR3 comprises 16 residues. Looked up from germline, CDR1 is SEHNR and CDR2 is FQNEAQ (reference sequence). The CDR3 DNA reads TGTGCCAGCAGCCCGGACGGGCACTCAGGCAATCAGCCCCAGCATTTT. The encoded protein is CASSPDGHSGNQPQHF. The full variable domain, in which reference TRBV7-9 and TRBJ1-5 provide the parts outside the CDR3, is DTGVSQNPRHKITKRGQNVTFRCDPISEHNRLYWYRQTLGQGPEFLTYFQNEAQLEKSRLLSDRFSAERPKGSFSTLEIQRTEQGDSAMYLCASSPDGHSGNQPQHFGDGTRLSIL.

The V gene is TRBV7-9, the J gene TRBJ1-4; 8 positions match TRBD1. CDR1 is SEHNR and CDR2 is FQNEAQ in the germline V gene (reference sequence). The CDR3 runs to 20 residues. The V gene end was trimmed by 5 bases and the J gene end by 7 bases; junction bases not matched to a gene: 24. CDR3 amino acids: CASSHRPLRGRGRISEKLFF. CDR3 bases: TGTGCCAGCAGCCATCGCCCCCTCAGGGGGCGCGGAAGAATTAGTGAAAAACTGTTTTTT.

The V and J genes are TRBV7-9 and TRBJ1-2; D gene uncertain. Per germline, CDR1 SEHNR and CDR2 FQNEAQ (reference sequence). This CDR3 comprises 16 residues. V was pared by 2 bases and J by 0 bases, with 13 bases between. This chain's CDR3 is CASSLLVGVTNYGYTF. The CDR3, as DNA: TGTGCCAGCAGCTTATTGGTCGGGGTTACTAACTATGGCTACACCTTC.